The present T cell receptor beta chain was sequenced within a study of shared clonotypes between healthy human individuals. In the study overall: A couple of women and a few men aged 18 to 49 served as donors. Three CD4 naive, three CD4 memory, two CD8 naive and one CD8 memory plate were used per donor. Notes on the study in general: In contrast to clonotypes shared by all four donors, non-shared clonotypes had lower generation probabilities.

Clones were read by immunoSEQ multiplex PCR, and TCRdb kept only the in-frame ones, dropping some. In the table there are under 2,500,000 clones, 95% of which are singletons. About this clone itself: What it binds is not known.

The CDR3 totals 15 residues. Germline CDR1 MNHNS, CDR2 SASEGT. With V trimmed by 1 base and J by 1 base, 3 bases remained unmatched. Sequencing used naive CD4+ T cells sorted from blood. Subset in this sample: CD45RA+ positively selected. The clonotype was recovered from a man aged 18 to 35 in good health. The rearrangement links TRBV6-1 to TRBJ2-7, with 8 bases identical to TRBD1. CDR3 region: CASSEVWTGSYEQYF. The CDR3 coding sequence is TGTGCCAGCAGTGAAGTTTGGACAGGGTCCTACGAGCAGTACTTC.